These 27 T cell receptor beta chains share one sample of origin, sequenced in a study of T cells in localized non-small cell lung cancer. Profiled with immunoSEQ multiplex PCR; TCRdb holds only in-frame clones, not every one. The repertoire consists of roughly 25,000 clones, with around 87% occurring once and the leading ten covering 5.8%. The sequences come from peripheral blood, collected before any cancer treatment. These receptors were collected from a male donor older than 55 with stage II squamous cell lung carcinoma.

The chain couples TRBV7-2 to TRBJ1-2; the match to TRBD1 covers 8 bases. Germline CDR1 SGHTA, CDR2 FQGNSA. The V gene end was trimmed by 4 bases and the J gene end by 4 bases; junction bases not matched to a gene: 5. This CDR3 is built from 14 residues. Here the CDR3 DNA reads TGTGCCAGCAGCTCTTCAGGGGGCACCTATGGCTACACCTTC. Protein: CASSSSGGTYGYTF.

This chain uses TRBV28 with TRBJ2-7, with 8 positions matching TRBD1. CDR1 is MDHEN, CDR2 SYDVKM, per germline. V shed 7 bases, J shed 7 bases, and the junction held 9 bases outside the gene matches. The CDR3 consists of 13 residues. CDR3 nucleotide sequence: TGTGCCAGCAAGGACAGGGTGAGAGGAGAGCAGTACTTC. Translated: CASKDRVRGEQYF.

CDR3 in DNA: TGTGCCAGCAGCCCGACTAGCGGGGGGGCGGAGACCCAGTACTTC. Amino acid sequence: CASSPTSGGAETQYF. The chain combines TRBV7-2 with TRBJ2-5, with 14 bases identical to TRBD2. This CDR3 has 15 residues. The junction had 4 bases not matched to a gene; V was cut back by 5 bases and J by 5 bases. In germline, CDR1 is SGHTA, CDR2 FQGNSA.

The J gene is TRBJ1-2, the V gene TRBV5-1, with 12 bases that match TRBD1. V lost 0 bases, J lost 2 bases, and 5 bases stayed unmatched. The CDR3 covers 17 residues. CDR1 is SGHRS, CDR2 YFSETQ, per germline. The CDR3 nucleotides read TGCGCCAGCAGCTTGGGGGCCGGGACAGGGGGCAACTATGGCTACACCTTC. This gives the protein CASSLGAGTGGNYGYTF.

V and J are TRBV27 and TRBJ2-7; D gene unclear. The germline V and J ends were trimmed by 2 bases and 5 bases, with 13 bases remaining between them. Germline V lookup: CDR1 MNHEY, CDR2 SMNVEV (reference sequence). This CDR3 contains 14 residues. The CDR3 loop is CASSLQAPGNEQYF. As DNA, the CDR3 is TGTGCCAGCAGTTTACAGGCCCCCGGTAACGAGCAGTACTTC.

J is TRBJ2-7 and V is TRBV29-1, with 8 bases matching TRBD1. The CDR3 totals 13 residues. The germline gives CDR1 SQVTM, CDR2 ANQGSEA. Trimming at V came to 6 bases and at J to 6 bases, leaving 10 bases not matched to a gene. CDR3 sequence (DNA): TGCAGCGTCGTGGCCGGGACAGGTGCCGAGCAGTACTTC. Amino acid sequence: CSVVAGTGAEQYF.

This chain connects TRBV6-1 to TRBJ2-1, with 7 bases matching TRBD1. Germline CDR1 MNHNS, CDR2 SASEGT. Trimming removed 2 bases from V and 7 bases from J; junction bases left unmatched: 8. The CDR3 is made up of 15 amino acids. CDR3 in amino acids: CASSEFSGQWNEQFF. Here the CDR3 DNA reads TGTGCCAGCAGTGAATTCTCGGGACAGTGGAATGAGCAGTTCTTC.

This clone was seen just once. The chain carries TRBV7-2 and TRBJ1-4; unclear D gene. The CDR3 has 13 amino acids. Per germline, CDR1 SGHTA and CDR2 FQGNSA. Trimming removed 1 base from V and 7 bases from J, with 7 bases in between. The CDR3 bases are TGTGCCAGCAGCTTAGGGGGTGGTGAAAAACTGTTTTTT. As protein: CASSLGGGEKLFF.

DNA of the CDR3: TGTGCCAGCAGTCCCCCACCAGGGGCCAACACTGAAGCTTTCTTT. Translated: CASSPPPGANTEAFF. The rearrangement uses TRBV27 and TRBJ1-1; a weak D match, TRBD1 (6 bases). Per the germline V gene, CDR1 is MNHEY and CDR2 is SMNVEV (reference sequence). Between the trimmed V and J ends, which lost 5 bases and 2 bases, there was a span of 15 bases. The CDR3 runs to 15 residues.

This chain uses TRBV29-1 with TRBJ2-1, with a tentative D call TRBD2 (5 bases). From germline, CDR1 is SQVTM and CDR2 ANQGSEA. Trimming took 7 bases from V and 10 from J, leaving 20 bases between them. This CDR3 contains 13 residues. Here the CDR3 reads CSASLLAGEEQFF. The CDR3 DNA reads TGCAGCGCGTCCCTTCTGGCGGGTGAGGAGCAGTTCTTC.

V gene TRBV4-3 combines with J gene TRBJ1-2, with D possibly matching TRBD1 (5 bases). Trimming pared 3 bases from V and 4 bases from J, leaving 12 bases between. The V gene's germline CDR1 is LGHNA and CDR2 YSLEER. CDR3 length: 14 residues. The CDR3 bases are TGCGCCAGCAGCCAGGGGCAGCCTTCCTATGGCTACACCTTC. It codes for CASSQGQPSYGYTF.

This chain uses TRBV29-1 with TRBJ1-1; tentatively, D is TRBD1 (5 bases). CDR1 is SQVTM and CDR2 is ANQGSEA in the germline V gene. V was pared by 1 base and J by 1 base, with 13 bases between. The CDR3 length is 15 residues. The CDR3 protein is CSVEGIRERNTEAFF. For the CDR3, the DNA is TGCAGCGTTGAAGGAATCAGGGAGAGGAACACTGAAGCTTTCTTT.

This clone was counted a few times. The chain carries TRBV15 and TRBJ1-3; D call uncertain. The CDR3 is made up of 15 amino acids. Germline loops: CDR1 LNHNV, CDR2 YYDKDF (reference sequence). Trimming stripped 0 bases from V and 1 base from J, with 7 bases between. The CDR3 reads CATSRDKGSGNTIYF. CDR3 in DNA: TGTGCCACCAGCAGAGATAAGGGTTCTGGAAACACCATATATTTT.

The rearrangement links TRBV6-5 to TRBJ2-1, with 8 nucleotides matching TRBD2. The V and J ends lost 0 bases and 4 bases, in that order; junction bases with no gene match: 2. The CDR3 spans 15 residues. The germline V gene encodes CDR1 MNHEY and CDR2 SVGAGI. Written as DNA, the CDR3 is TGTGCCAGCAGTTACTCTGCGGGAGGATACAATGAGCAGTTCTTC. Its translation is CASSYSAGGYNEQFF.

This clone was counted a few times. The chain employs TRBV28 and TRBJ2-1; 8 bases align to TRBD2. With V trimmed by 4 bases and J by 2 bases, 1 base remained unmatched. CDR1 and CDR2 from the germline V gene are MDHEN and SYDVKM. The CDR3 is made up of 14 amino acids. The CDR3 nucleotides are TGTGCCAGCAGTTCGGGGGGGCCCTACAATGAGCAGTTCTTC. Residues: CASSSGGPYNEQFF. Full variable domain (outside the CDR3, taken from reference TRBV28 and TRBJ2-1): DVKVTQSSRYLVKRTGEKVFLECVQDMDHENMFWYRQDPGLGLRLIYFSYDVKMKEKGDIPEGYSVSREKKERFSLILESASTNQTSMYLCASSSGGPYNEQFFGPGTRLTVL.

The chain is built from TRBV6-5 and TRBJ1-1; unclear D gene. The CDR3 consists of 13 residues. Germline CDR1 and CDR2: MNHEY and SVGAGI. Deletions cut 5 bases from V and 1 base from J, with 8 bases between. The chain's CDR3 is CASSEGRNTEAFF. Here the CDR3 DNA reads TGTGCCAGCAGTGAAGGGCGGAACACTGAAGCTTTCTTT.

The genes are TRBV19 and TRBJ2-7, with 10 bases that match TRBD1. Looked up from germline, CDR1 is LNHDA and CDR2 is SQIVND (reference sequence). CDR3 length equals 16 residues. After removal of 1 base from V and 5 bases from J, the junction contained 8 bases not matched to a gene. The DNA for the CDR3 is TGTGCCAGTAGTATAGCTATGGGACAGGGGTTCAACGAGCAGTACTTC. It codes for CASSIAMGQGFNEQYF. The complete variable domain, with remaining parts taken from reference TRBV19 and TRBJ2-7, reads DGGITQSPKYLFRKEGQNVTLSCEQNLNHDAMYWYRQDPGQGLRLIYYSQIVNDFQKGDIAEGYSVSREKKESFPLTVTSAQKNPTAFYLCASSIAMGQGFNEQYFGPGTRLTVT.

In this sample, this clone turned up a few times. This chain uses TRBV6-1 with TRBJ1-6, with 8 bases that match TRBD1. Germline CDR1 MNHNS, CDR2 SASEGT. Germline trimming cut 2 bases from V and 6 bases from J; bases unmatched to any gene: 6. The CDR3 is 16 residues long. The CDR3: CASSEITGQGNSPLHF. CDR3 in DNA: TGTGCCAGCAGTGAAATTACTGGACAGGGTAATTCACCCCTCCACTTT.

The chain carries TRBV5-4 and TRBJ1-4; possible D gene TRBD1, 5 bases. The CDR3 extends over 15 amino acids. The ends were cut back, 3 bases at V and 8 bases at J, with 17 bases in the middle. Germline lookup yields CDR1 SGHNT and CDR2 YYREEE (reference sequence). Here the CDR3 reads CASSSTQGRDEKLFF. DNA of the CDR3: TGTGCCAGCAGCTCGACGCAGGGAAGGGACGAAAAACTGTTTTTT.

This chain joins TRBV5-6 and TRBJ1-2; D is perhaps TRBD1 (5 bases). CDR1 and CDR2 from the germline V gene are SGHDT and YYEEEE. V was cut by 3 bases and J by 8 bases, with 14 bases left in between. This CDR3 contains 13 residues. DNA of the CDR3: TGTGCCAGCAGCTCCCGACAGCTTCGGGGCTACACCTTC. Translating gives CASSSRQLRGYTF.

The CDR3 here is CASSIEKGPQPQHF. Here the CDR3 DNA reads TGTGCCAGTAGTATAGAAAAGGGGCCTCAGCCCCAGCATTTT. The chain recombines TRBV19 with TRBJ1-5; possibly TRBD1 for D (5 bases). Per the germline V gene, CDR1 is LNHDA and CDR2 is SQIVND (reference sequence). This CDR3 region has 14 residues. The ends were cut back, 0 bases at V and 6 bases at J, with 9 bases in the middle.

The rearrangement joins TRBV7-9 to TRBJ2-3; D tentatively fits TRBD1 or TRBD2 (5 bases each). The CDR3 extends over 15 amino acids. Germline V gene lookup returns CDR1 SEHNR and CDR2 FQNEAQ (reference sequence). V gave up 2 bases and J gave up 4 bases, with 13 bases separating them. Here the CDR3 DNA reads TGTGCCAGCAGCTTAATGGGGGTAGGGTCAGATACGCAGTATTTT. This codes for CASSLMGVGSDTQYF.

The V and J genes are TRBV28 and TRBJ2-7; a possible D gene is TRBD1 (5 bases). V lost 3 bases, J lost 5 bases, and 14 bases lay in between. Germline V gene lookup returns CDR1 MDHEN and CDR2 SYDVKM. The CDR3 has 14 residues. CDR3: CASSFDSLLNEQYF. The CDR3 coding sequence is TGTGCCAGCAGTTTTGACAGCCTCCTCAACGAGCAGTACTTC.

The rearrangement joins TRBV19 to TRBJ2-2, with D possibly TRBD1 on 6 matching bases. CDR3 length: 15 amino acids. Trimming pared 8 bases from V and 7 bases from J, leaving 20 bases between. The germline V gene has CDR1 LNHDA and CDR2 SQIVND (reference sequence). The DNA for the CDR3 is TGTGCCAGTTCTGGAGACAGGCCGAGTATCGGGGAGCTGTTTTTT. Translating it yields CASSGDRPSIGELFF.

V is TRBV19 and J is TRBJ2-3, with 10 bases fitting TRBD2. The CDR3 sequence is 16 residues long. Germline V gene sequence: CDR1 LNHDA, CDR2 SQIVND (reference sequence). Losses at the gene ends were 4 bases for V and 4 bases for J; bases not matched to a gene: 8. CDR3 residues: CASSRTSGPAADTQYF. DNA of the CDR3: TGTGCCAGTAGTAGGACTAGCGGTCCTGCGGCAGATACGCAGTATTTT.

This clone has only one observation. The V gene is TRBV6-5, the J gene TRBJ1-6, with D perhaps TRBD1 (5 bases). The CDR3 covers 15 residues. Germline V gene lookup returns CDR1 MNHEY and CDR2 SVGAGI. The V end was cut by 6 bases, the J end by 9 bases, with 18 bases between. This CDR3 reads CASSPRERRGSPLHF. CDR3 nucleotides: TGTGCCAGCAGCCCCAGGGAGAGGAGGGGTTCACCCCTCCACTTT.

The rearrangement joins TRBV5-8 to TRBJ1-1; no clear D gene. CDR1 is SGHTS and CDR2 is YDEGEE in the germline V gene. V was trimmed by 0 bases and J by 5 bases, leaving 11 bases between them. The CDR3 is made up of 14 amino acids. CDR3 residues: CASSLGEVGTEAFF. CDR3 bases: TGTGCCAGCAGCTTGGGGGAGGTAGGGACTGAAGCTTTCTTT.